Listed below are T cell receptor beta chains from one sample, sequenced in a study of T cells in Graves' hyperthyroidism and ophthalmopathy. TCRdb recomputed calls from the multiplex PCR reads with MiXCR, one row per CDR3 protein. The repertoire has approximately 590,000 distinct CDR3 sequences, about 15% of them found once; the top ten carry 6.5% to 8%. The sequenced material came from blood. The receptors were gathered from a woman in her thirties with Graves' hyperthyroidism. CDR3s include the opening cysteine and the closing phenylalanine or tryptophan. D genes are given only for firm matches. Only part of the rows carry a size: once, few, many, or a class if the clone is expanded.

>TRBV7-2|14|TRBJ2-1|-|TRBD2
TGTGCCAGCAGCTTTGGGACTAGCTTCAATGAGCAGTTCTTC
CASSFGTSFNEQFF
>TRBV7-2|14|TRBJ2-1|many|TRBD2
TGTGCCAGCAGCTTAGCGGGAGGGCCGTATGAGCAGTTCTTC
CASSLAGGPYEQFF
>TRBV25-1|15|TRBJ1-1|few|-
TGTGCCAGCAGTGAATGGGGGGGAGGGAACACTGAAGCTTTCTTT
CASSEWGGGNTEAFF
>TRBV18|14|TRBJ1-4|few|-
TGTGCCAGCTCACAGGGTTCTACTAATGAAAAACTGTTTTTT
CASSQGSTNEKLFF
>TRBV20-1|16|TRBJ2-1|few|TRBD2
TGCAGTGCTAGAGAGACCAATAGCGGGAGGGGAAGTGAGCAGTTCTTC
CSARETNSGRGSEQFF
>TRBV5-1|15|TRBJ2-3|many|-
TGCGCCAGCAGCTTGGATCTGGGCCGCACAGATACGCAGTATTTT
CASSLDLGRTDTQYF
>TRBV11-2|15|TRBJ2-7|many|-
TGTGCCAGCAGCCAACTCCAGGGAATTGCCTACGAGCAGTACTTC
CASSQLQGIAYEQYF
>TRBV6-5|13|TRBJ1-2|many|-
TGTGCCAGCAGTTACCCCGGTGCTTTTGGCTACACCTTC
CASSYPGAFGYTF
>TRBV12-3/TRBV12-4|13|TRBJ2-7|many|TRBD1
TGTGCCAGCAGTTTCACAGGGGGGTACGAGCAGTACTTC
CASSFTGGYEQYF
>TRBV18|13|TRBJ1-1|many|TRBD1
TGTGCCAGCTCACCAGGACAGGGCACTGAAGCTTTCTTT
CASSPGQGTEAFF
>TRBV27|17|TRBJ1-6|-|TRBD1
TGTGCCAGCAGCCGCCAAGGGGGCGCGGGGTATAATTCACCCCTCCACTTT
CASSRQGGAGYNSPLHF
>TRBV14|13|TRBJ2-3|-|-
TGTGCCAGCAGCCCGGACATCACAGATACGCAGTATTTT
CASSPDITDTQYF
>TRBV6-2/TRBV6-3|18|TRBJ1-5|many|-
TGTGCCAGCAGCCCGACAGGTTTTTGGTTCTACGACAATCAGCCCCAGCATTTT
CASSPTGFWFYDNQPQHF
>TRBV13|15|TRBJ1-1|-|-
TGTGCCAGCAGCTCCAAACTCGGGGTTCTGGGTGAAGCTTTCTTT
CASSSKLGVLGEAFF
>TRBV29-1|11|TRBJ1-2|many|-
TGCAGCGGAGCGGGGAGCTATGGCTACACCTTC
CSGAGSYGYTF
>TRBV12-3/TRBV12-4|13|TRBJ1-5|many|TRBD1
TGTGCCAGCAGTTTTGACAGGGATCAGCCCCAGCATTTT
CASSFDRDQPQHF
>TRBV19|16|TRBJ2-2|-|TRBD2
TGTGCCAGTAGTTATAGCGGGAGGCTTATCTCCGGGGAGCTGTTTTTT
CASSYSGRLISGELFF
>TRBV20-1|14|TRBJ2-1|-|-
TGCAGTGCTAGAGATCGAGGGGTGGTCCATGAGCAGTTCTTC
CSARDRGVVHEQFF
>TRBV12-3/TRBV12-4|13|TRBJ1-2|-|-
TGTGCCAGCAGTCCCCGGGATGCCTATGGCTACACCTTC
CASSPRDAYGYTF
>TRBV18|14|TRBJ2-7|many|-
TGTGCCAGCTCTCGCGGTTCAGAGAGTTACGAGCAGTACTTC
CASSRGSESYEQYF
>TRBV2|14|TRBJ1-3|many|TRBD1
TGTGCCAGCAGTCAACTGACAGGGAGGAACACCATATATTTT
CASSQLTGRNTIYF
>TRBV29-1|15|TRBJ2-1|-|-
TGCAGCGTTGAAGGGCAGCTGGGATCCTACAATGAGCAGTTCTTC
CSVEGQLGSYNEQFF
>TRBV27|17|TRBJ2-7|many|-
TGTGCCAGCAGTTTATCCGCGGGTTCAGGGGCATCCTACGAGCAGTACTTC
CASSLSAGSGASYEQYF
>TRBV10-3|19|TRBJ2-3|-|TRBD2
TGTGCCATCAGCCCTTTCGGGACTAGCGGGGCTGAGGTGACAGATACGCAGTATTTT
CAISPFGTSGAEVTDTQYF
>TRBV20-1|14|TRBJ2-7|many|TRBD2
TGCAGTGTTTCCGGACTAGCGGGATTCTACGAGCAGTACTTC
CSVSGLAGFYEQYF
>TRBV4-2|16|TRBJ2-7|-|-
TGTGCCAGCAGCCAAGTCGGGACCAAGTGGAACAATGAGCAGTACTTC
CASSQVGTKWNNEQYF
>TRBV6-1|14|TRBJ1-1|many|-
TGTGCCAGCATAGGATGGGGCGCGAACACTGAAGCTTTCTTT
CASIGWGANTEAFF
>TRBV28|14|TRBJ2-3|many|-
TGTGCCAGCAGTCCGCGAGGGTGGCGCGATACGCAGTATTTT
CASSPRGWRDTQYF
>TRBV19|13|TRBJ1-1|few|-
TGTGCCAGTAGTATAATGGTTGCCACTGAAGCTTTCTTT
CASSIMVATEAFF
>TRBV6-2/TRBV6-3|14|TRBJ2-7|-|-
TGTGCCAGCAGTTACCACGAGAGAGCTCGCCAGCAGTACTTC
CASSYHERARQQYF
>TRBV5-6|16|TRBJ2-7|many|-
TGTGCCAGCAGCTTGAGACGCGGGAAATTCGGGTACGAGCAGTACTTC
CASSLRRGKFGYEQYF
>TRBV11-2|14|TRBJ2-1|-|-
TGTGCCAGCAGCAGCGGGTGGCGTAACAATGAGCAGTTCTTC
CASSSGWRNNEQFF
>TRBV2|14|TRBJ2-1|many|TRBD1
TGTGCCAGCAGTCCGGGACAGGGGGCTCGGGAGCAGTTCTTC
CASSPGQGAREQFF
>TRBV24-1|13|TRBJ2-2|-|TRBD1
TGTGCCACCAGTGATACAGGGGCCGGGGAGCTGTTTTTT
CATSDTGAGELFF
>TRBV2|17|TRBJ2-1|many|TRBD2
TGTGCCAGCCGGAAATCACCGGGACTAACAACGTACAATGAGCAGTTCTTC
CASRKSPGLTTYNEQFF
>TRBV19|14|TRBJ2-3|-|TRBD1
TGTGCCAGTAGACGACAGGGGTTCGCAGATACGCAGTATTTT
CASRRQGFADTQYF
>TRBV20-1|16|TRBJ2-1|many|TRBD2
TGCAGTGCTAGTTCGTCCGGGACTAGCGGGAGTAATGAGCAGTTCTTC
CSASSSGTSGSNEQFF
>TRBV28|15|TRBJ2-4|many|-
TGTGCCAGCAGTTTATCGGGGGTTCAAGTGGACATTCAGTACTTC
CASSLSGVQVDIQYF
>TRBV11-2|20|TRBJ1-3|many|-
TGTGCCAGCAGCCCTAGCGTCCCGGCAGTTATTCGTTTGACTGGAAACACCATATATTTT
CASSPSVPAVIRLTGNTIYF
>TRBV6-1|15|TRBJ2-3|many|-
TGTGCCAGCAGTTCCACGGGGGTGCGCACAGATACGCAGTATTTT
CASSSTGVRTDTQYF
>TRBV5-1|16|TRBJ2-3|many|TRBD2
TGCGCCAGCAGCCCCAAACCGACTAGCCCTTCAGATACGCAGTATTTT
CASSPKPTSPSDTQYF
>TRBV28|13|TRBJ1-6|once|-
TGTGCCACCAAAGGTTCCTATAATTCACCCCTCCACTTT
CATKGSYNSPLHF
>TRBV28|14|TRBJ2-1|many|TRBD1
TGTGCCAGCAGTATTCTCAACAGGGGGAATGAGCAGTTCTTC
CASSILNRGNEQFF
>TRBV20-1|16|TRBJ2-7|many|TRBD2
TGCAGTGCTGGACTAGCGGGAGACCCCCTGACCTACGAGCAGTACTTC
CSAGLAGDPLTYEQYF
>TRBV6-1|15|TRBJ2-5|many|TRBD1
TGTGCCAGCACCCGGGCGGGGACAGGCCAAGAGACCCAGTACTTC
CASTRAGTGQETQYF
>TRBV11-2|14|TRBJ2-1|many|-
TGTGCCAGCAGCTTAAACGAGGGGTGGGATGAGCAGTTCTTC
CASSLNEGWDEQFF
>TRBV20-1|13|TRBJ1-5|many|-
TGCAGTGCTAGGGGTTATAGCAATCAGCCCCAGCATTTT
CSARGYSNQPQHF
>TRBV5-1|14|TRBJ2-7|many|-
TGCGCCAGCAGCCCGAGGGACATCTCCTACGAGCAGTACTTC
CASSPRDISYEQYF
>TRBV4-3|14|TRBJ1-2|few|TRBD1
TGCGCCAGCAGCCAAGATCCCAGGGGGCAAGGCTACACCTTC
CASSQDPRGQGYTF
>TRBV12-3/TRBV12-4|15|TRBJ2-1|once|TRBD2
TGTGCCAGCAGGCGAACTAGCGCACTATACAATGAGCAGTTCTTC
CASRRTSALYNEQFF
>TRBV15|15|TRBJ1-1|many|TRBD1
TGTGCCACCAGCAGAGGCGGACAGGGGAATGCTGAAGCTTTCTTT
CATSRGGQGNAEAFF
>TRBV12-3/TRBV12-4|21|TRBJ2-2|few|TRBD2
TGTGCCAGCACTACAGCGGGCCCCTGGGGACTAGCGGGAGGGCCTTGGGGGGAGCTGTTTTTT
CASTTAGPWGLAGGPWGELFF
>TRBV30|15|TRBJ1-1|few|-
TGTGCCTGGAATCATCCACGACAAATGAACACTGAAGCTTTCTTT
CAWNHPRQMNTEAFF
>TRBV14|17|TRBJ1-4|few|-
TGTGCCAGCAGCCAAATTGCCCAACACCCTAGGGATGAAAAACTGTTTTTT
CASSQIAQHPRDEKLFF
>TRBV5-1|12|TRBJ2-7|many|-
TGCGCCAGCAGGGACACACGCTACGAGCAGTACTTC
CASRDTRYEQYF